These 14 T cell receptor beta chains share one sample of origin, sequenced in a study of blood T cell repertoires in COVID-19. Libraries were prepared by immunoSEQ multiplex PCR; TCRdb keeps only in-frame clonotypes and omits some of them. Of about 310,000 clones listed, around 91% are singletons. Sequencing input: peripheral blood. All receptors derive from a woman aged 40 to 55 with COVID-19, enrolled during active disease.

This clone occurred a few times. J is TRBJ1-6 and V is TRBV6-6; the D is unclear. V lost 6 bases, J lost 6 bases, and 6 bases lay in between. Germline values: CDR1 MNHNY, CDR2 SVGAGI (reference sequence). This CDR3 contains 12 residues. In nucleotides, the CDR3 is TGTGCCAGCAGCCTAACTAATTCACCCCTCCACTTT. This sequence encodes CASSLTNSPLHF.

This chain connects TRBV27 to TRBJ2-5; tentative D call: TRBD2 (6 bases). Germline V CDR1 and CDR2: MNHEY, SMNVEV (reference sequence). This CDR3 has 15 residues. V lost 0 bases and J 5 bases, leaving 13 bases between the germline ends. The CDR3 DNA sequence: TGTGCCAGCAGTTTATCGGGAGGTCCCCACGAGACCCAGTACTTC. Amino acids: CASSLSGGPHETQYF.

The genes are TRBV27 and TRBJ1-2; D is undetermined. The CDR3 extends over 13 amino acids. V lost 5 bases to trimming and J lost 7 bases, with 14 bases between them. From germline, CDR1 is MNHEY and CDR2 SMNVEV (reference sequence). CDR3 bases: TGTGCCAGCAGTAACTCTCCGACAAGTGGCTACACCTTC. Translating gives CASSNSPTSGYTF.

This chain links TRBV19 with TRBJ1-2, with a weak D call TRBD1 (5 bases). The CDR3 totals 13 residues. The germline V gene has CDR1 LNHDA and CDR2 SQIVND (reference sequence). V lost 9 bases, J lost 4 bases, and 15 bases lay in between. For the CDR3, the DNA is TGTGCCAGCCAGGGTCCCTTAGGCTATGGCTACACCTTC. Protein product: CASQGPLGYGYTF.

The chain joins TRBV11-2 to TRBJ1-2, with D unclear. V was shortened by 3 bases and J by 3 bases, with 17 bases between the two germline ends. The CDR3 covers 16 residues. The germline V gene encodes CDR1 SGHAT and CDR2 FQNNGV. The CDR3 protein is CASSLSGWADDYGYTF. CDR3 sequence (DNA): TGTGCCAGCAGCTTGAGCGGTTGGGCAGATGACTATGGCTACACCTTC.

The chain's CDR3 is CSVGGQMTNEQFF. The DNA for the CDR3 is TGCAGCGTTGGGGGACAGATGACGAATGAGCAGTTCTTC. The V call is TRBV29-1, the J call TRBJ2-1; 7 bases map to TRBD1. Germline V gene data show CDR1 as SQVTM and CDR2 as ANQGSEA. V lost 4 bases to trimming and J lost 7 bases; unmatched junction nucleotides: 7. The CDR3 sequence is 13 residues long.

The chain links TRBV7-9 to TRBJ2-7, with TRBD1 matching 11 bases. The junction had 3 bases not matched to a gene; V was cut back by 3 bases and J by 2 bases. CDR3 size: 15 residues. Germline V gene data show CDR1 as SEHNR and CDR2 as FQNEAQ (reference sequence). The CDR3 loop is CASSLSGQGAYEQYF. As DNA, the CDR3 is TGTGCCAGCAGCTTGTCGGGACAGGGGGCCTACGAGCAGTACTTC.

This chain links TRBV7-3 with TRBJ2-1, with 8 nucleotides matching TRBD2. The length of the CDR3 is 15 residues. V lost 5 bases and J lost 0; bases outside the gene matches: 3. The germline V gene has CDR1 SGHTA and CDR2 FQGTGA. In DNA form, the CDR3 reads TGTGCCAGCAGCCTAAGCGGGAGCTCCTACAATGAGCAGTTCTTC. This encodes CASSLSGSSYNEQFF.

The chain recombines TRBV28 with TRBJ2-2, with D tentatively TRBD1 (7 bases). CDR1 and CDR2 (germline): MDHEN, SYDVKM. V was trimmed by 7 bases and J by 2 bases, leaving 17 bases between them. The CDR3 covers 16 residues. The CDR3 DNA reads TGTGCCAGCACTTTTCCAGGGGGGACAAACACCGGGGAGCTGTTTTTT. It yields the protein CASTFPGGTNTGELFF.

This sequence joins TRBV7-2 and TRBJ1-1; 8 nucleotides match TRBD1. The CDR3 totals 15 residues. Germline trimming cut 5 bases from V and 0 bases from J; bases unmatched to any gene: 5. CDR1 SGHTA and CDR2 FQGNSA come from the germline V gene. As DNA, the CDR3 is TGTGCCAGCAGCCCAGGGGGCGGTATGAACACTGAAGCTTTCTTT. Translation: CASSPGGGMNTEAFF.

The genes are TRBV7-2 and TRBJ2-5; the match to TRBD2 covers 14 bases. V shed 4 bases and J 4 bases; nucleotides not matched to a gene: 5. This CDR3 region has 16 residues. CDR1 SGHTA and CDR2 FQGNSA come from the germline V gene. CDR3 protein: CASSSGLAGVSETQYF. CDR3 in DNA: TGTGCCAGCAGCTCGGGACTAGCGGGAGTTTCAGAGACCCAGTACTTC.

This chain uses TRBV13 with TRBJ2-7; TRBD2 is a possible D gene (7 bases). Germline CDR1 is PRHDT and CDR2 is FYEKMQ (reference sequence). The length of the CDR3 is 12 residues. Trimming took off 8 bases at V and 4 bases at J, with 12 bases between the two ends. CDR3 bases: TGTGCCAGCCGGGGGGCAGCATACGAGCAGTACTTC. It encodes CASRGAAYEQYF.

The chain employs TRBV7-6 and TRBJ1-1, with 10 bases identical to TRBD1. With V trimmed by 4 bases and J by 4 bases, 0 bases remained unmatched. Germline CDR1 reads SGHVS; CDR2 reads FNYEAQ. CDR3 size: 13 residues. Here the CDR3 reads CASSWTGGTEAFF. CDR3 bases: TGTGCCAGCAGCTGGACAGGGGGCACTGAAGCTTTCTTT. The whole variable domain, remainder taken from reference TRBV7-6 and TRBJ1-1, is GAGVSQSPRYKVTKRGQDVALRCDPISGHVSLYWYRQALGQGPEFLTYFNYEAQQDKSGLPNDRFSAERPEGSISTLTIQRTEQRDSAMYRCASSWTGGTEAFFGQGTRLTVV.

The V and J genes are TRBV2 and TRBJ1-1; D is ambiguous. V was cut by 8 bases and J by 1 base, with 11 bases left in between. Germline CDR1 and CDR2: SNHLY and FYNNEI. The CDR3 consists of 13 residues. DNA of the CDR3: TGTGCCAGCCGGGAACAACAGAACACTGAAGCTTTCTTT. It yields the protein CASREQQNTEAFF.